These T cell receptor beta chains were read from a single sample in a study of beta chain features in type 1 diabetes. Sequencing used immunoSEQ multiplex PCR; TCRdb keeps in-frame clones, though not all of them. Seen here are 200,000 to 250,000 clones, approximately 14% observed once, and the top ten hold about 0.019%. Sequences were obtained from naive CD4+ T cells from blood. The source is a man aged 25-45 years with type 1 diabetes. CDR3s include the opening cysteine and the closing phenylalanine or tryptophan. A D gene is named only where the DNA matches it firmly. Part of the rows lack a size; the others show once, few, many or a class for expanded clones.

size,V,D,J,CDR3,DNA
NA,TRBV29-1,TRBD1,TRBJ2-1,CSVEEDRGPYNEQFF,TGCAGCGTTGAGGAGGACAGGGGGCCCTACAATGAGCAGTTCTTC
few,TRBV2,NA,TRBJ1-1,CASGGVGRNTEAFF,TGTGCCAGCGGGGGGGTCGGGAGGAACACTGAAGCTTTCTTT
NA,TRBV9,NA,TRBJ2-3,CASSVAPGGGTDTQYF,TGTGCCAGCAGCGTAGCCCCCGGCGGGGGCACAGATACGCAGTATTTT
NA,TRBV4-2,TRBD1,TRBJ2-7,CASSHAGTGGFGEQYF,TGTGCCAGCAGCCATGCCGGGACAGGGGGCTTTGGCGAGCAGTACTTC
NA,TRBV18,TRBD1,TRBJ2-3,CASSPPSTGPTDTQYF,TGTGCCAGCTCACCACCGTCGACAGGGCCCACAGATACGCAGTATTTT
few,TRBV7-2,NA,TRBJ2-3,CASSLVRVSTDTQYF,TGTGCCAGCAGCTTAGTGCGGGTTAGCACAGATACGCAGTATTTT
few,TRBV7-2,TRBD2,TRBJ2-1,CASRRGGADEQFF,TGTGCCAGCAGGCGGGGAGGGGCAGATGAGCAGTTCTTC
NA,TRBV6-5,NA,TRBJ1-1,CASIRNTEAFF,TGTGCCAGCATTAGGAACACTGAAGCTTTCTTT
NA,TRBV19,NA,TRBJ2-7,CASSMSQGVKQYF,TGTGCCAGTAGTATGAGTCAGGGCGTGAAGCAGTACTTC
few,TRBV7-6,TRBD2,TRBJ2-1,CASSLSSGREGEQFF,TGTGCCAGCAGCTTAAGTAGCGGGAGGGAGGGTGAGCAGTTCTTC
NA,TRBV7-9,TRBD1,TRBJ2-3,CARSLTGQGPDTQYF,TGTGCCAGAAGCTTAACAGGACAGGGTCCAGATACGCAGTATTTT
few,TRBV5-1,NA,TRBJ2-3,CASNAGARLDTQYF,TGCGCCAGCAACGCGGGGGCCCGCCTAGATACGCAGTATTTT
NA,TRBV29-1,NA,TRBJ2-7,CSVTGSSYEQYF,TGCAGCGTTACAGGGAGCTCCTACGAGCAGTACTTC
NA,TRBV18,NA,TRBJ1-4,CASSPRTATNEKLFF,TGTGCCAGCTCTCCGAGGACAGCAACTAATGAAAAACTGTTTTTT
NA,TRBV2,NA,TRBJ2-7,CASRSDTGGVHEQYF,TGTGCCAGCAGATCTGACACAGGTGGGGTGCACGAGCAGTACTTC
few,TRBV29-1,NA,TRBJ1-5,CSVGGGEGNQPQHF,TGCAGCGTTGGAGGCGGGGAGGGCAATCAGCCCCAGCATTTT
NA,TRBV11-3,TRBD2,TRBJ2-3,CASSLGGADTQYF,TGTGCCAGCAGCCTGGGGGGGGCAGATACGCAGTATTTT
NA,TRBV5-4,TRBD2,TRBJ2-1,CASSLPLAGGRNEQFF,TGTGCCAGCAGCTTACCCCTGGCGGGAGGTCGGAATGAGCAGTTCTTC
few,TRBV28,NA,TRBJ2-1,CASSPGTSYNEQFF,TGTGCCAGCAGTCCCGGGACTTCCTACAATGAGCAGTTCTTC
NA,TRBV7-8,NA,TRBJ1-2,CASSLDGSYGYTF,TGTGCCAGCAGCTTAGATGGTAGCTATGGCTACACCTTC
few,TRBV5-4,NA,TRBJ2-6,CASSLDGSGANVLTF,TGTGCCAGCAGCTTGGACGGGTCGGGGGCCAACGTCCTGACTTTC
NA,TRBV11-3,TRBD2,TRBJ2-1,CASSLWRGGAGEQFF,TGTGCCAGCAGCTTATGGCGCGGGGGGGCCGGTGAGCAGTTCTTC
NA,TRBV18,TRBD2,TRBJ2-7,CASSPRLAMPDEQYF,TGTGCCAGCTCACCTCGACTAGCAATGCCAGACGAGCAGTACTTC
NA,TRBV9,NA,TRBJ2-3,CASSGGGGTVVTDTQYF,TGTGCCAGCAGCGGGGGCGGGGGGACAGTTGTAACAGATACGCAGTATTTT
few,TRBV19,NA,TRBJ1-5,CASSIATRQPQHF,TGTGCCAGTAGTATAGCCACAAGACAGCCCCAGCATTTT
few,TRBV18,NA,TRBJ2-7,CASSLPGAYEQYF,TGTGCCAGCTCACTGCCGGGGGCCTACGAGCAGTACTTC
NA,TRBV4-1,TRBD1,TRBJ2-1,CASSRTGGSYNEQFF,TGCGCCAGCAGCCGGACAGGGGGCTCCTACAATGAGCAGTTCTTC
NA,TRBV6-6,TRBD1,TRBJ1-1,CASRAGQGLSEAFF,TGTGCCAGCAGAGCGGGACAGGGACTATCTGAAGCTTTCTTT
few,TRBV7-2,TRBD2,TRBJ2-3,CASSSGLAGPTDTQYF,TGTGCCAGCAGCTCCGGACTAGCGGGGCCCACAGATACGCAGTATTTT
few,TRBV29-1,NA,TRBJ1-4,CSVNEWAYNEKLFF,TGCAGCGTCAATGAGTGGGCCTATAATGAAAAACTGTTTTTT
few,TRBV19,NA,TRBJ1-1,CASSHLGVGPNTEAFF,TGTGCCAGTAGCCACCTCGGGGTCGGGCCGAACACTGAAGCTTTCTTT
few,TRBV6-1,NA,TRBJ2-7,CASSRRVEQYF,TGTGCCAGCAGCCGGAGGGTCGAGCAGTACTTC
few,TRBV29-1,TRBD1,TRBJ2-1,CSVEGQGLDEQFF,TGCAGCGTTGAAGGACAGGGGCTTGATGAGCAGTTCTTC
few,TRBV28,NA,TRBJ1-2,CASSSGAVNYGYTF,TGTGCCAGCAGTTCAGGGGCTGTGAACTATGGCTACACCTTC
few,TRBV18,NA,TRBJ2-7,CASSPEYEQYF,TGTGCCAGCTCACCCGAGTACGAGCAGTACTTC
NA,TRBV7-9,NA,TRBJ1-6,CASSTSDSPLHF,TGTGCCAGCAGCACCAGCGATTCACCCCTCCACTTT
few,TRBV5-6,NA,TRBJ1-4,CASSLARGEFLDEKLFF,TGTGCCAGCAGCTTGGCCAGGGGAGAGTTTTTGGATGAAAAACTGTTTTTT
NA,TRBV30,NA,TRBJ2-7,CAWSVWGGSSYEQYF,TGTGCCTGGAGTGTATGGGGAGGATCCTCCTACGAGCAGTACTTC
NA,TRBV4-1,NA,TRBJ1-1,CASSRLQGSGNTEAFF,TGCGCCAGCAGTAGATTACAGGGATCGGGGAACACTGAAGCTTTCTTT
NA,TRBV5-4,TRBD1,TRBJ2-3,CASSLKDRGADTQYF,TGTGCCAGCAGCTTGAAGGACAGGGGTGCAGATACGCAGTATTTT
few,TRBV2,TRBD1,TRBJ2-7,CASSGGTGGSYEQYF,TGTGCCAGCAGCGGGGGGACAGGGGGCTCCTACGAGCAGTACTTC
few,TRBV15,NA,TRBJ1-2,CATSRDRGSGYTF,TGTGCCACCAGCAGAGATCGAGGAAGTGGCTACACCTTC
NA,TRBV12-5,TRBD1,TRBJ1-2,CASGLVPDRANYGYTF,TGTGCTAGTGGTTTGGTACCTGACAGGGCTAACTATGGCTACACCTTC